This TCR beta chain is drawn from a study of T cell responses to AZD1222 COVID-19 vaccine. Study-wide points: None of the repertoires were sampled until the peak T cell response had passed. The breadth and depth of Spike-specific TCRs increased once two AZD1222 doses had been given. Among the donors, most were white British and more were female, and clonal diversity was possibly underestimated.

For this clone: Its antigen is as yet unknown.

TCRdb's copy holds only in-frame clones and misses some; the assay was immunoSEQ multiplex PCR. The sample records roughly 120,000 clones, 80% to 90% being singletons. The receptor was derived from an adult in good health. The material sequenced was peripheral blood, taken on day 0 of MenACWY control vaccination.

The chain's CDR3 is CASSIQWGVGTEAFF. The CDR3 DNA reads TGTGCCAGTAGTATTCAATGGGGGGTGGGCACTGAAGCTTTCTTT. The chain uses TRBV19 and TRBJ1-1; possible D gene TRBD1, 5 bases. Germline CDR1 LNHDA, CDR2 SQIVND (reference sequence). CDR3 length: 15 amino acids. Trimming took off 3 bases at V and 4 bases at J, with 15 bases between the two ends.